The entry that follows covers one T cell receptor (beta chain) sequence. Its specificity is unknown. Trimming stripped 5 bases from V and 3 bases from J, with 14 bases between. Germline-derived CDR1 and CDR2 are SGHTA and FQGNSA. This CDR3 comprises 14 residues. The data belong to a study of cytomegalovirus exposure and HLA in healthy donors. The method was immunoSEQ multiplex PCR; TCRdb's version includes in-frame clones alone and lacks a portion of them. The sample consists of approximately 190,000 clones, around four fifths of them appearing once. Study conclusions and caveats: It was reportedly the case that the classifier diagnosed cytomegalovirus status with high specificity and sensitivity. First-cohort TCR clusters were later found to tend to co-occur in the 130 or so validation repertoires. Some TCR beta chains (164 of them) were listed as cytomegalovirus-associated.

V gene TRBV7-2 combines with J gene TRBJ2-7; D might be TRBD1 (6 bases). This TCR was sampled from a young man in good health and CMV-seropositive. What was sequenced was PBMCs. In DNA, the CDR3 is TGTGCCAGCAGCCAAAGGGGGATCGACTACGAGCAGTACTTC. This translates into CASSQRGIDYEQYF. Full variable domain (rest looked up from reference TRBV7-2 and TRBJ2-7): GAGVSQSPSNKVTEKGKDVELRCDPISGHTALYWYRQSLGQGLEFLIYFQGNSAPDKSGLPSDRFSAERTGGSVSTLTIQRTQQEDSAVYLCASSQRGIDYEQYFGPGTRLTVT.